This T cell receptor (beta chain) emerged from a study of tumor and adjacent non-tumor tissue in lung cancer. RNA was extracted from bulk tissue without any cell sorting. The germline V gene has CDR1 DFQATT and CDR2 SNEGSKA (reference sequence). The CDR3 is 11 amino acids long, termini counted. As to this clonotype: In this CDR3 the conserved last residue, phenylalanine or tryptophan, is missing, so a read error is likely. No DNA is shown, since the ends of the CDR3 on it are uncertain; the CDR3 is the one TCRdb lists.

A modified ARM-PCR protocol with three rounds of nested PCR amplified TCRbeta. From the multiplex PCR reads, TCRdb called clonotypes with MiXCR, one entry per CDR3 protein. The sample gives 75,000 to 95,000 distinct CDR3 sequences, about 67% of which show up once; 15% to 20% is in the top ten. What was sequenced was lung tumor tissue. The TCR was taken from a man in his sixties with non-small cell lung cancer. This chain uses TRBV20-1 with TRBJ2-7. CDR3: CSASRAYEQYY.